These T cell receptor beta chains were read from a single sample in a study of T cell responses to AZD1222 COVID-19 vaccine. TCRdb's table, derived via immunoSEQ multiplex PCR, lists solely in-frame clones and lacks some. The sample shows roughly 120,000 clones, 70% to 90% of them seen only once. Sequencing was performed on peripheral blood, taken on day 0 of AZD1222 vaccination. The source is an adult in good health. CDR3s include the opening cysteine and the closing phenylalanine or tryptophan. The D gene is left open where the match is weak. Expanded clones get a size class; other rows say once, few or many, or leave the size out.

>NA|12|TRBJ1-5|NA|TRBV29-1
CSVGQGNQPQHF
TGCAGCGTTGGGCAGGGGAATCAGCCCCAGCATTTT
>NA|17|TRBJ2-3|NA|TRBV4-1
CASSYKDSSSFPDTQYF
TGCGCCAGCAGCTATAAGGACAGCTCATCTTTCCCAGATACGCAGTATTTT
>NA|15|TRBJ1-6|NA|TRBV5-1
CASSLPGGDGSPLHF
TGCGCCAGCAGCTTGCCCGGGGGCGATGGTTCACCCCTCCACTTT
>NA|15|TRBJ1-5|NA|TRBV6-5
CASIPNGYSNQPQHF
TGTGCCAGCATCCCGAACGGGTATAGCAATCAGCCCCAGCATTTT
>NA|13|TRBJ1-3|NA|TRBV21-1
CASSRPSGNTIYF
TGTGCCAGCAGCCGCCCCTCTGGAAACACCATATATTTT
>NA|16|TRBJ2-3|TRBD1|TRBV7-6
CASSEGTGAVADTQYF
TGTGCCAGCAGCGAAGGGACAGGGGCAGTGGCAGATACGCAGTATTTT
>NA|14|TRBJ2-4|NA|TRBV30
CAWSGFGAKNIQYF
TGTGCCTGGAGTGGTTTCGGAGCCAAAAACATTCAGTACTTC
>NA|13|TRBJ1-6|NA|TRBV10-2
CASTEGGNSPLHF
TGCGCCAGCACCGAGGGGGGGAATTCACCCCTCCACTTT
>NA|14|TRBJ1-2|NA|TRBV4-2
CASSPTGTNYGYTF
TGTGCCAGCAGCCCTACGGGAACTAACTATGGCTACACCTTC
>NA|16|TRBJ2-7|TRBD2|TRBV6-2/TRBV6-3
CASSYPTSGKNYEQYF
TGTGCCAGCAGTTACCCGACTAGCGGGAAGAACTACGAGCAGTACTTC
>NA|14|TRBJ2-7|NA|TRBV27
CASSFKVRNYEQYF
TGTGCCAGCAGTTTTAAGGTCCGAAACTACGAGCAGTACTTC
>NA|15|TRBJ2-1|NA|TRBV6-2/TRBV6-3
CASSQGLEFLNEQFF
TGTGCCAGCAGTCAGGGACTGGAGTTTTTAAATGAGCAGTTCTTC
>once|18|TRBJ2-3|TRBD2|TRBV18
CASSPPRGRGEYTDTQYF
TGTGCCAGCTCACCACCCCGGGGGCGGGGGGAATACACAGATACGCAGTATTTT
>NA|16|TRBJ2-1|TRBD2|TRBV3-1/TRBV3-2
CASSRSGRATYNEQFF
TGTGCCAGCAGCCGTAGCGGGAGGGCCACCTACAATGAGCAGTTCTTC
>NA|16|TRBJ1-1|NA|TRBV7-3
CASSSRSDGMNTEAFF
TGTGCCAGCAGCTCCCGTTCGGACGGCATGAACACTGAAGCTTTCTTT
>NA|13|TRBJ1-4|NA|TRBV4-3
CASSQDNSRGLFF
TGCGCCAGCAGCCAAGATAATTCTCGGGGACTGTTTTTT